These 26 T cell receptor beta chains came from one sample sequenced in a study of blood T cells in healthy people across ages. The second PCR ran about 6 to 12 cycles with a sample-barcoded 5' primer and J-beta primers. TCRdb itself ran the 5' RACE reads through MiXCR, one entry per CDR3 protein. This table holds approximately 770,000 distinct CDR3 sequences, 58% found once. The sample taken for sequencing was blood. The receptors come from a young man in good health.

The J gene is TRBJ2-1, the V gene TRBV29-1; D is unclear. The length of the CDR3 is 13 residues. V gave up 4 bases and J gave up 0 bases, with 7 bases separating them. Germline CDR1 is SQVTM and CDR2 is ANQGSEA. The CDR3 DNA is TGCAGCGTTGTTCTCCCCTCCTACAATGAGCAGTTCTTC. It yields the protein CSVVLPSYNEQFF.

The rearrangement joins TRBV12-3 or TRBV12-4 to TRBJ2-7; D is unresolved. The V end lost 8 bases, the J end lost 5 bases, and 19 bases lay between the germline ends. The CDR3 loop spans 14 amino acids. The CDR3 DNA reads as TGTGCCAGCGCCTTGGTCTCGGAATGGGACGAGCAGTACTTC. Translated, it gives CASALVSEWDEQYF.

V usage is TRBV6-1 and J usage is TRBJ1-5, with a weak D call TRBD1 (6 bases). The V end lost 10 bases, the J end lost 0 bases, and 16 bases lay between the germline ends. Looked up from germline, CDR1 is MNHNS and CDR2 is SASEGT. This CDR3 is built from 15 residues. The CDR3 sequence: CAIVDRQHSNQPQHF. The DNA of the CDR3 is TGTGCCATCGTCGACAGGCAACATAGCAATCAGCCCCAGCATTTT.

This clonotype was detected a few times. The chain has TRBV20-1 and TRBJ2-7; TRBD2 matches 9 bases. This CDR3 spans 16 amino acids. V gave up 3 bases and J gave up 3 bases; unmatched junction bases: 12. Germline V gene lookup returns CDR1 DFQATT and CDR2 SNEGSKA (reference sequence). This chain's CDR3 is CSASTLSSGTHYEQYF. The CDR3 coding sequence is TGCAGTGCTAGCACCCTATCTAGCGGGACCCACTACGAGCAGTACTTC.

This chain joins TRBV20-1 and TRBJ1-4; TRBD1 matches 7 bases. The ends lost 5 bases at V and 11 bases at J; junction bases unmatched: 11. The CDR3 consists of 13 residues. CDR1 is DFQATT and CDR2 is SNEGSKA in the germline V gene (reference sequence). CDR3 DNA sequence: TGCAGTGCTTCAAGACAGGGAAGGGATAAACTGTTTTTT. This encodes CSASRQGRDKLFF.

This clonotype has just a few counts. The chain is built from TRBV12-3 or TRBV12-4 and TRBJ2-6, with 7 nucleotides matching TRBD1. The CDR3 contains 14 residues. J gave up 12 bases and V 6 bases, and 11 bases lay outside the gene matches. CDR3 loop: CASSPDRDLSVLTF. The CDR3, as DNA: TGTGCCAGCAGCCCAGACAGGGATCTAAGCGTCCTGACTTTC.

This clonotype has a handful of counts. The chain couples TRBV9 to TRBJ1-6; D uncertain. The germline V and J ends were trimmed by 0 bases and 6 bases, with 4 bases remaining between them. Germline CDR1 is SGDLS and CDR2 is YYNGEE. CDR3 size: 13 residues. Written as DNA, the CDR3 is TGTGCCAGCAGCGTAGGGGCTAATTCACCCCTCCACTTT. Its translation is CASSVGANSPLHF.

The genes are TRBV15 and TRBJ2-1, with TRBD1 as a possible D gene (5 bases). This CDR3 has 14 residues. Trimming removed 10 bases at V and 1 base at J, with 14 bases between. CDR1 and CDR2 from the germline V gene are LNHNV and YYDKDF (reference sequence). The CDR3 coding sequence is TGTGCCATTAGACAGACAAAATCCTACAATGAGCAGTTCTTC. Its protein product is CAIRQTKSYNEQFF.

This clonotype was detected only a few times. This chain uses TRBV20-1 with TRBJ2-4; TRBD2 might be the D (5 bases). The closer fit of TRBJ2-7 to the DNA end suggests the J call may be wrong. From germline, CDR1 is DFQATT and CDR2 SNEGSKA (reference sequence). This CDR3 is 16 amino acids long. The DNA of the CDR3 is TGCAGTGCTAGTTCTAGGACGCGCCAAGAGGGCAACGAGCAGTACTTC. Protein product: CSASSRTRQEGNEQYF.

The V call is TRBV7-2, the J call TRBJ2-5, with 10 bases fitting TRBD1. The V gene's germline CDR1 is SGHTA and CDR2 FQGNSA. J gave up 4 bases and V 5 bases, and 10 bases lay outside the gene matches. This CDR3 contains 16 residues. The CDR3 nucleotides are TGTGCCAGCAGCCTTGGGGACAGGGGAGCAGGAGAGACCCAGTACTTC. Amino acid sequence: CASSLGDRGAGETQYF.

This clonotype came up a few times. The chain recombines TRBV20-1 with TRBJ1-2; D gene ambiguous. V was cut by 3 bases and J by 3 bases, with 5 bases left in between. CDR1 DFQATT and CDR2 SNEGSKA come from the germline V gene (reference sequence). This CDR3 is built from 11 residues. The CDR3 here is CSASPHYGYTF. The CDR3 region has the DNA TGCAGTGCTAGTCCTCACTATGGCTACACCTTC.

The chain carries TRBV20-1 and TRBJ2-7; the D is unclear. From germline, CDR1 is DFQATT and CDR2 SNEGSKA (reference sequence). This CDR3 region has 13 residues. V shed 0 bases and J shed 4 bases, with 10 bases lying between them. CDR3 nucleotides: TGCAGTGCTAGAGATCGGCTAGTATACGAGCAGTACTTC. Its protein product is CSARDRLVYEQYF.

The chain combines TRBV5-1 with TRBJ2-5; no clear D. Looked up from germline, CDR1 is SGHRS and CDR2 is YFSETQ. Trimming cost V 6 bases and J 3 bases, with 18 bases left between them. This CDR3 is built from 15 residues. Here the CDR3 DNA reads TGCGCCAGCAAACGGGCGCCAGGCCGGGAAGAGACCCAGTACTTC. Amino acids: CASKRAPGREETQYF.

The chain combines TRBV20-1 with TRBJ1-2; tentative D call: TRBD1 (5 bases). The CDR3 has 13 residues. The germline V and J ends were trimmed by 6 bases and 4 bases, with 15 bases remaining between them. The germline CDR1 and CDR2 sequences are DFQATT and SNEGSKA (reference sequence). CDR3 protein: CSADSGEAYGYTF. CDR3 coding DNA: TGCAGTGCCGATTCGGGGGAGGCCTATGGCTACACCTTC.

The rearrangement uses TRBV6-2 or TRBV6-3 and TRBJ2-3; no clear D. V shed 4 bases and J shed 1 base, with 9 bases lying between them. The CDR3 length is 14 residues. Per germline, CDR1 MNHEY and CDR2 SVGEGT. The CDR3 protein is CASSFLLGTDTQYF. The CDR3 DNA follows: TGTGCCAGCAGTTTTTTACTTGGCACAGATACGCAGTATTTT.

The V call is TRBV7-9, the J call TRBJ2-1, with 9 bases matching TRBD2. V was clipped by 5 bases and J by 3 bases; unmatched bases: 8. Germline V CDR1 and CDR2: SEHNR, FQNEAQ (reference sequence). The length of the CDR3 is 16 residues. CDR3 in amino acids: CASSKPLAGDYNEQFF. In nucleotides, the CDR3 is TGTGCCAGCAGCAAACCTTTAGCGGGGGACTACAATGAGCAGTTCTTC.

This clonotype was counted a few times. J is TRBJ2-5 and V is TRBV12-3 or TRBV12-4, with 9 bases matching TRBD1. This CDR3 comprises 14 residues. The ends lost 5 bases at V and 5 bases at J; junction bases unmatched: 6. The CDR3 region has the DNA TGTGCCAGCAGTACAGGGGGCGCGGGGGAGACCCAGTACTTC. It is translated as CASSTGGAGETQYF.

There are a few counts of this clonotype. The CDR3 bases are TGTGCCACCAGCAGATCAACACCGGGACAGGGGTCTGGAGGCTACACCTTC. Its protein product is CATSRSTPGQGSGGYTF. The chain combines TRBV15 with TRBJ1-2; 10 bases map to TRBD1. This CDR3 is 17 amino acids long. Trimming at V came to 2 bases and at J to 8 bases, leaving 14 bases not matched to a gene. Germline-derived CDR1 and CDR2 are LNHNV and YYDKDF (reference sequence).

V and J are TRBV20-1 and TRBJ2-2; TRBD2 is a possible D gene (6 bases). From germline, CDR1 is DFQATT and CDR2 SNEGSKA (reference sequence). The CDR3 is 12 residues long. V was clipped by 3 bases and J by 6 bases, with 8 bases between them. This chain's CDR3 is CSARGGPGELFF. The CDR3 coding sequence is TGCAGTGCTAGGGGGGGTCCCGGGGAGCTGTTTTTT.

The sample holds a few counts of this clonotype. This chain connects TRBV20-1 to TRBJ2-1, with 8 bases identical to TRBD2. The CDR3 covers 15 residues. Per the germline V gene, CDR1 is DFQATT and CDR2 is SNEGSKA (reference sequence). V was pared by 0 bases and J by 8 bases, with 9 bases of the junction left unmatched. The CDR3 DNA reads TGCAGTGCTAGAGATTCAAGCGGGAGTATCGATGAGCAGTTCTTC. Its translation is CSARDSSGSIDEQFF.

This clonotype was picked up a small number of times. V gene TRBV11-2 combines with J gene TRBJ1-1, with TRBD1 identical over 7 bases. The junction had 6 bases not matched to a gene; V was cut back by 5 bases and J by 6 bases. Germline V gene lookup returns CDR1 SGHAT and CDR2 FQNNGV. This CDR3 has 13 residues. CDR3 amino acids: CASSGATGAEAFF. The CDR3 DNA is TGTGCCAGCAGCGGGGCTACAGGGGCTGAAGCTTTCTTT.

The CDR3 nucleotides are TGTGCCACCAGCAGGGAAGCGGGGGAGTACAATGAGCAGTTCTTC. This gives the protein CATSREAGEYNEQFF. The V gene is TRBV15, the J gene TRBJ2-1; 8 bases line up with TRBD2. The CDR3 covers 15 residues. Trimming removed 3 bases from V and 4 bases from J; junction bases left unmatched: 5. Germline V lookup: CDR1 LNHNV, CDR2 YYDKDF (reference sequence).

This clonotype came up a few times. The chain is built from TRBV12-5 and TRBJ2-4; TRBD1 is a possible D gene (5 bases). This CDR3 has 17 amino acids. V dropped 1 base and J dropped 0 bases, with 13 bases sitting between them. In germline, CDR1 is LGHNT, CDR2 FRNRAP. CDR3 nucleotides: TGTGCTAGTGGTTTGGAACTCAGGGATCTAGCCAAAAACATTCAGTACTTC. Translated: CASGLELRDLAKNIQYF. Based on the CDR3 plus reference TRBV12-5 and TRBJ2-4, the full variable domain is DARVTQTPRHKVTEMGQEVTMRCQPILGHNTVFWYRQTMMQGLELLAYFRNRAPLDDSGMPKDRFSAEMPDATLATLKIQPSEPRDSAVYFCASGLELRDLAKNIQYFGAGTRLSVL.

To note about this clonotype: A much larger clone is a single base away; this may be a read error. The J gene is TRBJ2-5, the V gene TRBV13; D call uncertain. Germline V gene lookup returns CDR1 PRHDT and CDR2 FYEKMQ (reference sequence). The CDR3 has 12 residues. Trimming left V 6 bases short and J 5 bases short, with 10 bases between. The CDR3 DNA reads TGTGCCAGCAGGGGTCTAGGCGAGACCCAGTACTTC. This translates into CASRGLGETQYF.

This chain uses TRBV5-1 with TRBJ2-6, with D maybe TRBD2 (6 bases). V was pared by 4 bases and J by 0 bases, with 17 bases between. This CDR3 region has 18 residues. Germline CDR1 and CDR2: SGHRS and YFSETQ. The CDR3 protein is CASSNSGSATSGANVLTF. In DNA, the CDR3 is TGCGCCAGCAGCAACTCCGGGAGCGCTACCTCTGGGGCCAACGTCCTGACTTTC.

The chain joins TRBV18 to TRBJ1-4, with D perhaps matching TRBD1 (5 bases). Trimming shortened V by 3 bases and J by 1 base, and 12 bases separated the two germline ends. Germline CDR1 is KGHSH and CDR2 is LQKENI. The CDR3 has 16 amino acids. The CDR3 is CASSPRVTGTNEKLFF. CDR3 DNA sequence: TGTGCCAGCTCACCCCGGGTCACAGGAACTAATGAAAAACTGTTTTTT.